A selection of T cell receptor beta chains follows, all from one sample in a study of blood T cell repertoires in COVID-19. Profiling relied on immunoSEQ multiplex PCR, and the TCRdb table lists in-frame clones only, not all of them. The sample holds roughly 170,000 clones, 74% seen once. What was sequenced was peripheral blood. The origin of the receptors is a woman of 80 years or more with acute or convalescent COVID-19. Each CDR3 is given with its conserved first and last residue. A D gene is named only where the DNA matches it firmly. Clone sizes are given selectively: once, few, many, or a class where the clone is expanded.

abundance: NA; v_gene: TRBV5-4; d_gene: TRBD2; j_gene: TRBJ2-1; CDR3aa: CASSPGLAGSEQFF; CDR3nt: TGTGCCAGCAGCCCGGGACTAGCGGGTTCAGAGCAGTTCTTC
abundance: NA; v_gene: TRBV19; d_gene: NA; j_gene: TRBJ2-5; CDR3aa: CASSMAGAGVGLQETQYF; CDR3nt: TGTGCCAGTAGTATGGCCGGGGCAGGGGTTGGATTACAAGAGACCCAGTACTTC
abundance: NA; v_gene: TRBV7-3; d_gene: TRBD1; j_gene: TRBJ2-1; CDR3aa: CASSLVFDPEGAFF; CDR3nt: TGTGCCAGCAGCTTAGTGTTTGACCCCGAGGGGGCGTTCTTC
abundance: once; v_gene: TRBV6-2/TRBV6-3; d_gene: TRBD1; j_gene: TRBJ1-5; CDR3aa: CASSYSQGTGGEPQHF; CDR3nt: TGTGCCAGCAGTTACTCCCAAGGGACAGGGGGCGAGCCCCAGCATTTT
abundance: NA; v_gene: TRBV5-1; d_gene: TRBD1; j_gene: TRBJ1-1; CDR3aa: CASSGGTGGANTEAFF; CDR3nt: TGCGCCAGCAGCGGGGGGACAGGGGGCGCAAACACTGAAGCTTTCTTT
abundance: NA; v_gene: TRBV27; d_gene: TRBD2; j_gene: TRBJ2-1; CDR3aa: CASSSPGLDIDEQFF; CDR3nt: TGTGCCAGCAGTTCTCCGGGACTAGATATCGATGAGCAGTTCTTC
abundance: NA; v_gene: TRBV28; d_gene: NA; j_gene: TRBJ1-1; CDR3aa: CASSLWGGNTEAFF; CDR3nt: TGTGCCAGCAGTTTGTGGGGGGGGAACACTGAAGCTTTCTTT
abundance: NA; v_gene: TRBV28; d_gene: TRBD2; j_gene: TRBJ2-1; CDR3aa: CASSLSGSRGEQFF; CDR3nt: TGTGCCAGCAGTTTAAGCGGGAGTCGAGGTGAGCAGTTCTTC
abundance: NA; v_gene: TRBV4-2; d_gene: TRBD1; j_gene: TRBJ2-7; CDR3aa: CASSQDQISGTGVYEQYF; CDR3nt: TGTGCCAGCAGCCAAGACCAGATTTCGGGGACAGGGGTCTACGAGCAGTACTTC
abundance: NA; v_gene: TRBV19; d_gene: NA; j_gene: TRBJ2-5; CDR3aa: CASSMSGTLLETQYF; CDR3nt: TGTGCCAGTAGTATGTCCGGGACTCTTCTAGAGACCCAGTACTTC
abundance: NA; v_gene: TRBV11-2; d_gene: NA; j_gene: TRBJ1-5; CDR3aa: CASSFQGFQPQHF; CDR3nt: TGTGCCAGCAGCTTCCAGGGATTCCAGCCCCAGCATTTT
abundance: NA; v_gene: TRBV19; d_gene: NA; j_gene: TRBJ2-1; CDR3aa: CASSIAVFDSSYNEQFF; CDR3nt: TGTGCCAGTAGTATAGCGGTTTTCGACAGCTCCTACAATGAGCAGTTCTTC
abundance: NA; v_gene: TRBV10-3; d_gene: NA; j_gene: TRBJ1-5; CDR3aa: CAISESSRGSQPQHF; CDR3nt: TGTGCCATCAGTGAGTCATCCAGGGGATCTCAGCCCCAGCATTTT
abundance: NA; v_gene: TRBV7-9; d_gene: NA; j_gene: TRBJ1-5; CDR3aa: CASSGGGWQPQHF; CDR3nt: TGTGCCAGCAGCGGGGGGGGATGGCAGCCCCAGCATTTT
abundance: once; v_gene: TRBV28; d_gene: NA; j_gene: TRBJ2-4; CDR3aa: CASSLEGIQYF; CDR3nt: TGTGCCAGCAGTTTGGAGGGCATTCAGTACTTC
abundance: NA; v_gene: TRBV19; d_gene: NA; j_gene: TRBJ1-1; CDR3aa: CASSIGPWRNTEAFF; CDR3nt: TGTGCCAGTAGTATAGGCCCATGGAGGAACACTGAAGCTTTCTTT
abundance: few; v_gene: TRBV7-2; d_gene: NA; j_gene: TRBJ1-5; CDR3aa: CASSTWATDSNQPQHF; CDR3nt: TGTGCCAGCAGCACTTGGGCGACAGATAGCAATCAGCCCCAGCATTTT
abundance: once; v_gene: TRBV13; d_gene: TRBD1; j_gene: TRBJ2-3; CDR3aa: CASSARTGVAGTDTQYF; CDR3nt: TGTGCCAGCAGCGCCCGAACAGGGGTGGCTGGCACAGATACGCAGTATTTT
abundance: NA; v_gene: TRBV28; d_gene: TRBD2; j_gene: TRBJ2-1; CDR3aa: CASSFGTSRYNEQFF; CDR3nt: TGTGCCAGCAGTTTCGGGACTAGCCGCTACAATGAGCAGTTCTTC
abundance: NA; v_gene: TRBV7-2; d_gene: TRBD2; j_gene: TRBJ2-1; CDR3aa: CASSLYAGALNEQFF; CDR3nt: TGTGCCAGCAGCTTGTACGCGGGAGCGTTGAATGAGCAGTTCTTC
abundance: NA; v_gene: TRBV5-6; d_gene: TRBD1; j_gene: TRBJ1-2; CDR3aa: CASSLRTGSGYTF; CDR3nt: TGTGCCAGCAGCCTGAGGACAGGGTCTGGCTACACCTTC
abundance: NA; v_gene: TRBV28; d_gene: NA; j_gene: TRBJ1-5; CDR3aa: CASSPRPGQPQHF; CDR3nt: TGTGCCAGCAGTCCCCGACCGGGGCAGCCCCAGCATTTT
abundance: NA; v_gene: TRBV18; d_gene: NA; j_gene: TRBJ1-1; CDR3aa: CASSPGQATEAFF; CDR3nt: TGTGCCAGCTCACCAGGTCAGGCCACTGAAGCTTTCTTT
abundance: few; v_gene: TRBV21-1; d_gene: NA; j_gene: TRBJ1-1; CDR3aa: CASSKERAGRGTEAFF; CDR3nt: TGTGCCAGCAGCAAAGAGAGGGCAGGGAGGGGCACTGAAGCTTTCTTT
abundance: NA; v_gene: TRBV9; d_gene: NA; j_gene: TRBJ2-7; CDR3aa: CASSVDPGISYEQYF; CDR3nt: TGTGCCAGCAGCGTAGATCCAGGGATATCCTACGAGCAGTACTTC
abundance: NA; v_gene: TRBV28; d_gene: NA; j_gene: TRBJ2-4; CDR3aa: CASSLAKNIQYF; CDR3nt: TGTGCCAGCAGCCTAGCCAAAAACATTCAGTACTTC
abundance: NA; v_gene: TRBV28; d_gene: NA; j_gene: TRBJ1-5; CDR3aa: CASRAGTNRQPQHF; CDR3nt: TGTGCCAGCAGGGCCGGGACAAACAGGCAGCCCCAGCATTTT
abundance: NA; v_gene: TRBV6-5; d_gene: NA; j_gene: TRBJ2-1; CDR3aa: CASRTRRYQFF; CDR3nt: TGTGCCAGCAGAACCCGGAGGTACCAGTTCTTC
abundance: NA; v_gene: TRBV3-1/TRBV3-2; d_gene: NA; j_gene: TRBJ2-7; CDR3aa: CASSQAAGPFYEQYF; CDR3nt: TGTGCCAGCAGCCAAGCGGCGGGACCTTTCTACGAGCAGTACTTC
abundance: NA; v_gene: TRBV6-2/TRBV6-3; d_gene: NA; j_gene: TRBJ2-3; CDR3aa: CASSRRSADTQYF; CDR3nt: TGTGCCAGCAGTCGTAGAAGCGCAGATACGCAGTATTTT
abundance: NA; v_gene: TRBV11-2; d_gene: TRBD1; j_gene: TRBJ1-4; CDR3aa: CASSRDSINEKLFF; CDR3nt: TGTGCCAGCAGCAGGGACAGCATTAATGAAAAACTGTTTTTT
abundance: NA; v_gene: TRBV7-8; d_gene: NA; j_gene: TRBJ2-1; CDR3aa: CASSPRSGEQFF; CDR3nt: TGTGCCAGCAGCCCCCGTTCAGGTGAGCAGTTCTTC
abundance: few; v_gene: TRBV29-1; d_gene: TRBD1; j_gene: TRBJ2-1; CDR3aa: CSVRGQGSAGTYNEQFF; CDR3nt: TGCAGCGTTCGGGGACAGGGGTCAGCGGGGACCTACAATGAGCAGTTCTTC
abundance: NA; v_gene: TRBV18; d_gene: NA; j_gene: TRBJ1-2; CDR3aa: CASSPRGSGYTF; CDR3nt: TGTGCCAGCTCACCCAGGGGTTCCGGCTACACCTTC
abundance: NA; v_gene: TRBV19; d_gene: TRBD1; j_gene: TRBJ2-7; CDR3aa: CASSIEKGAIPNEQYF; CDR3nt: TGTGCCAGTAGTATAGAAAAGGGGGCCATACCAAACGAGCAGTACTTC
abundance: NA; v_gene: TRBV5-5; d_gene: TRBD1; j_gene: TRBJ1-4; CDR3aa: CASSLVRGLNEKLFF; CDR3nt: TGTGCCAGCAGCTTGGTCAGGGGGCTTAATGAAAAACTGTTTTTT
abundance: few; v_gene: TRBV7-9; d_gene: NA; j_gene: TRBJ1-2; CDR3aa: CASSFTTGSLGYGYTF; CDR3nt: TGTGCCAGCAGCTTTACTACAGGGTCCTTGGGCTATGGCTACACCTTC
abundance: NA; v_gene: TRBV23-1; d_gene: TRBD2; j_gene: TRBJ2-5; CDR3aa: CASSHPPAAGGASKPSVSQETQYF; CDR3nt: TGCGCCAGCAGTCACCCCCCCGCGGCGGGGGGCGCTTCCAAGCCTAGCGTATCCCAAGAGACCCAGTACTTC
abundance: NA; v_gene: TRBV3-1/TRBV3-2; d_gene: NA; j_gene: TRBJ1-2; CDR3aa: CASSQGGPSGYTF; CDR3nt: TGTGCCAGCAGCCAAGGGGGGCCCTCTGGCTACACCTTC
abundance: NA; v_gene: TRBV9; d_gene: NA; j_gene: TRBJ2-1; CDR3aa: CASSVGDWGVNEQFF; CDR3nt: TGTGCCAGCAGCGTAGGGGACTGGGGCGTCAATGAGCAGTTCTTC
abundance: NA; v_gene: TRBV7-7; d_gene: TRBD1; j_gene: TRBJ2-5; CDR3aa: CASSRLRQGAEETQYF; CDR3nt: TGTGCCAGCAGCCGCCTACGACAGGGGGCCGAAGAGACCCAGTACTTC
abundance: NA; v_gene: TRBV6-5; d_gene: TRBD2; j_gene: TRBJ2-1; CDR3aa: CASSQSGSSYNEQFF; CDR3nt: TGTGCCAGCAGCCAAAGCGGGAGTTCCTACAATGAGCAGTTCTTC
abundance: once; v_gene: TRBV7-7; d_gene: NA; j_gene: TRBJ2-7; CDR3aa: CASSSRLEGEQYF; CDR3nt: TGTGCCAGCAGTTCCCGACTAGAAGGCGAGCAGTACTTC
abundance: NA; v_gene: TRBV11-3; d_gene: NA; j_gene: TRBJ1-1; CDR3aa: CASSLRGTEAFF; CDR3nt: TGTGCCAGCAGCTTACGAGGCACTGAAGCTTTCTTT
abundance: NA; v_gene: TRBV2; d_gene: NA; j_gene: TRBJ2-5; CDR3aa: CASRDYSWTQYF; CDR3nt: TGTGCCAGCAGGGACTACTCTTGGACCCAGTACTTC
abundance: NA; v_gene: TRBV14; d_gene: NA; j_gene: TRBJ2-2; CDR3aa: CASSPDWGRTGELFF; CDR3nt: TGTGCCAGCAGCCCAGATTGGGGGCGGACCGGGGAGCTGTTTTTT
abundance: NA; v_gene: TRBV10-2; d_gene: NA; j_gene: TRBJ2-7; CDR3aa: CASSVGGPTYEQYF; CDR3nt: TGCGCCAGCAGTGTGGGGGGGCCGACCTACGAGCAGTACTTC
abundance: NA; v_gene: TRBV6-8; d_gene: NA; j_gene: TRBJ2-7; CDR3aa: CASKESYGSYEQYF; CDR3nt: TGTGCCAGCAAGGAGAGCTATGGATCCTACGAGCAGTACTTC
abundance: NA; v_gene: TRBV19; d_gene: NA; j_gene: TRBJ2-7; CDR3aa: CASSSRTAGSYEQYF; CDR3nt: TGTGCCAGTAGTTCTCGGACTGCCGGCTCCTACGAGCAGTACTTC
abundance: NA; v_gene: TRBV5-1; d_gene: NA; j_gene: TRBJ2-3; CDR3aa: CASSLGGSVYF; CDR3nt: TGCGCCAGCAGCTTGGGGGGCTCTGTGTATTTT
abundance: few; v_gene: TRBV28; d_gene: TRBD1; j_gene: TRBJ2-7; CDR3aa: CASRQGTDYEQYF; CDR3nt: TGTGCCAGCAGGCAAGGGACAGACTACGAGCAGTACTTC
abundance: NA; v_gene: TRBV29-1; d_gene: NA; j_gene: TRBJ2-1; CDR3aa: CSARQQGTGSSSYNEQFF; CDR3nt: TGCAGCGCTCGACAACAGGGAACGGGATCTAGCTCCTACAATGAGCAGTTCTTC
abundance: few; v_gene: TRBV2; d_gene: TRBD1; j_gene: TRBJ1-2; CDR3aa: CASSARGTGIGYTF; CDR3nt: TGTGCCAGCAGTGCTCGGGGGACAGGGATCGGCTACACCTTC
abundance: NA; v_gene: TRBV5-1; d_gene: NA; j_gene: TRBJ2-3; CDR3aa: CASTLDYQRGTDTQYF; CDR3nt: TGCGCCAGCACCCTGGACTACCAAAGGGGCACAGATACGCAGTATTTT